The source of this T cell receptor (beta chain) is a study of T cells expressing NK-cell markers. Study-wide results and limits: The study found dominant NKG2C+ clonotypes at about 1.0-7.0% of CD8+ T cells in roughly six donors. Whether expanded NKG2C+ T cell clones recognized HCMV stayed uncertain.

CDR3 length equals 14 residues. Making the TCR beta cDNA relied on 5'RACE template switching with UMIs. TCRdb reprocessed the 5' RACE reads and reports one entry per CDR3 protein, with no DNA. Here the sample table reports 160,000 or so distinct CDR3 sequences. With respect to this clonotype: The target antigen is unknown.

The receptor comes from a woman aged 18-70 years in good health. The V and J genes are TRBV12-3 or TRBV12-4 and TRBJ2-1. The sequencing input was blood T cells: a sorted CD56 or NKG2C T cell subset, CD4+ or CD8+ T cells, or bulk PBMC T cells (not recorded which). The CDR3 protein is CASSLRQSYNEQFF.